This T cell receptor beta chain was documented in a study of cytomegalovirus exposure and HLA in healthy donors. Study results and caveats: Through in vitro validation, three CMV-associated chains were shown to be specific for CMV antigens.

Clones were sequenced by immunoSEQ multiplex PCR, and TCRdb holds only the in-frame ones, with some missing. The table lists 100,000 or so clones, around 85% of them singletons. On this clone: Its antigen is still unknown.

This CDR3 is built from 16 residues. The V gene end was trimmed by 7 bases and the J gene end by 7 bases; junction bases not matched to a gene: 16. CDR1 MDHEN and CDR2 SYDVKM come from the germline V gene. This chain joins TRBV28 and TRBJ1-1, with TRBD1 identical over 9 bases. Material: PBMCs. This TCR was recovered from a man younger than 35 in good health and CMV-seropositive. The CDR3 loop reads CASILQGAITPYEAFF. Here the CDR3 DNA reads TGTGCCAGCATTCTACAGGGGGCTATCACTCCCTATGAAGCTTTCTTT. Filled out from reference TRBV28 and TRBJ1-1, the complete variable domain reads DVKVTQSSRYLVKRTGEKVFLECVQDMDHENMFWYRQDPGLGLRLIYFSYDVKMKEKGDIPEGYSVSREKKERFSLILESASTNQTSMYLCASILQGAITPYEAFFGQGTRLTVV.